Detailed here is one T cell receptor (beta chain). Its matching antigen is unknown. V lost 8 bases, J lost 1 base, and 9 bases lay in between. The V gene's germline CDR1 is SGHTA and CDR2 FQGNSA. This CDR3 is built from 13 residues. After pathologic assessment, macro-dissection selected premalignant or tumor cells for extraction. This entry belongs to a study of immune evolution from preneoplasia to lung adenocarcinoma. Study information: HLA loss of heterozygosity: around 6.5% AIS, under 19% MIA, about 32% ADC, none AAH.

Study-wide results and caveats: Later-stage lesions appeared to have more T cells, more diversity, less clonality.

Using immunoSEQ multiplex PCR, the repertoire was profiled, and TCRdb retains in-frame clones only, with some absent. The sample holds about 14,000 clones; over 75% are singletons and the top ten take about 3%. Sequencing used FFPE lung adenocarcinoma in situ tissue. The origin of this receptor is a donor aged 70 or over with lung adenocarcinoma. The chain joins TRBV7-2 to TRBJ1-5, with D possibly being TRBD1 (5 bases). The CDR3 sequence is CASGGDSNQPQHF. The CDR3 region has the DNA TGTGCCAGCGGGGGGGACAGCAATCAGCCCCAGCATTTT.